A selection of T cell receptor beta chains follows, all from one sample in a study of blood T cells in healthy people across ages. TCRdb called the 5' RACE reads again in MiXCR, with one record for every CDR3 protein. The data contain over 1,300,000 distinct CDR3 sequences, almost 60% of them singletons. The source material was blood. The receptors shown here come from a man between 18 and 29 years old in good health. CDR3s include the opening cysteine and the closing phenylalanine or tryptophan. A D gene is named only where the DNA matches it firmly. Clone size, where shown, is once, few, many, or a class for clones that have expanded.

size: -
D: -
V: TRBV4-3
J: TRBJ2-7
CDR3: CASSQFRATGYEQYF
DNA: TGCGCCAGCAGCCAATTCAGGGCTACAGGCTACGAGCAGTACTTC

size: -
D: -
V: TRBV12-3/TRBV12-4
J: TRBJ2-3
CDR3: CASTLPEEDTQYF
DNA: TGTGCCAGCACCCTCCCAGAGGAAGATACGCAGTATTTT

size: -
D: -
V: TRBV18
J: TRBJ1-5
CDR3: CASSIDQDNQPQHF
DNA: TGTGCCAGCTCAATTGACCAGGACAATCAGCCCCAGCATTTT

size: -
D: TRBD2
V: TRBV20-1
J: TRBJ2-5
CDR3: CSARSPQQRGQYF
DNA: TGCAGTGCTAGAAGTCCCCAACAGCGGGGGCAGTACTTC

size: few
D: TRBD2
V: TRBV6-5
J: TRBJ2-2
CDR3: CASSYSLAGRDGELFF
DNA: TGTGCCAGCAGTTACTCTTTAGCGGGAAGGGACGGGGAGCTGTTTTTT

size: -
D: -
V: TRBV29-1
J: TRBJ2-6
CDR3: CSAAGLPSGANVLTF
DNA: TGCAGCGCCGCGGGACTGCCCTCTGGGGCCAACGTCCTGACTTTC

size: -
D: -
V: TRBV7-9
J: TRBJ2-7
CDR3: CASSIRTDGEQYF
DNA: TGTGCCAGCAGCATACGGACAGACGGCGAGCAGTACTTC

size: once
D: TRBD1
V: TRBV7-8
J: TRBJ2-7
CDR3: CASSLTDRAWGEQYF
DNA: TGTGCCAGCAGCTTAACAGACAGGGCATGGGGCGAGCAGTACTTC

size: -
D: -
V: TRBV25-1
J: TRBJ2-7
CDR3: CASGRGGLMYF
DNA: TGTGCCAGCGGGAGGGGGGGACTAATGTACTTC

size: -
D: TRBD1
V: TRBV7-9
J: TRBJ2-7
CDR3: CASSLATGKSYEQYF
DNA: TGTGCCAGCAGCTTGGCGACAGGGAAGAGCTACGAGCAGTACTTC

size: few
D: -
V: TRBV20-1
J: TRBJ2-7
CDR3: CSASDRVYEQYF
DNA: TGCAGTGCTAGTGATAGGGTCTACGAGCAGTACTTC